The TCR beta chain described here comes from a study of T cell repertoires in cytomegalovirus infection. The germline V gene encodes CDR1 MNHEY and CDR2 SMNVEV (reference sequence). The CDR3 spans 14 residues. As concerns this clonotype: An end of the junction differs from the germline gene, which may be a read error.

TCRdb passed the reads through MiXCR, listing each CDR3 protein once. The table records nearly 550,000 distinct CDR3 sequences, more than 15% of them present only once. The TCR sequence derives from a human donor in good health (CMV status not recorded). Some clones in this sample may be carry-over from other donors' samples. Sequencing was performed on CD8+ T cells from PBMCs. V and J are TRBV27 and TRBJ2-7; TRBD1 matches at 7 bases. The CDR3 DNA is TGTGCAAGCAGTTTGCAGGGGGACCCTGACGAGAAGTACTTC. Protein sequence: CASSLQGDPDEKYF.